The 4 T cell receptor beta chains in this list originate from one sample, sequenced in a study of naive and memory T cell subsets. Noted treatment: skin biopsy from PPD injection site in Mantoux-positive individual. The library had UMIs added by 3' ligation of an oligonucleotide to TCR cDNA. The SP2 primer and nested alpha and beta constant region primers amplified ligated cDNA in four rounds. TCRdb ran MiXCR on the UMI-ligation and nested PCR reads and lists one entry per CDR3 protein. The profile shows more than 30,000 distinct CDR3 sequences, more than 9.5% of them singletons. The starting material was skin, obtained from a tuberculin skin test site. The receptors shown here come from an adult in good health.

The chain combines TRBV6-2 or TRBV6-3 with TRBJ1-1; perhaps TRBD1 as D (6 bases). This CDR3 has 16 residues. The V end lost 3 bases, the J end lost 0 bases, and 14 bases lay between the germline ends. Germline assignment: CDR1 MNHEY and CDR2 SVGEGT. CDR3 protein: CASSYPTGILNTEAFF. In nucleotides, the CDR3 is TGTGCCAGCAGTTATCCGACAGGCATACTGAACACTGAAGCTTTCTTT.

V and J are TRBV12-3 or TRBV12-4 and TRBJ2-3; TRBD1 might be the D (6 bases). The CDR3 has 15 residues. V was cut by 2 bases and J by 1 base, with 10 bases left in between. The CDR3 spells CASSLQGFGTDTQYF. The CDR3 DNA reads TGTGCCAGCAGTTTACAGGGGTTCGGCACAGATACGCAGTATTTT.

Comments on this clonotype: A much larger clone is a single base away; this may be a read error. This chain connects TRBV5-1 to TRBJ2-1; 10 bases are shared with TRBD1. This CDR3 region has 17 residues. From germline, CDR1 is SGHRS and CDR2 YFSETQ. With V trimmed by 1 base and J by 7 bases, 11 bases remained unmatched. The CDR3 reads CASSLCFRGTGDNEQFF. The CDR3 DNA follows: TGCGCCAGCAGCTTGTGTTTCCGTGGGACAGGGGATAATGAGCAGTTCTTC.

V is TRBV7-2 and J is TRBJ1-1; no reliable D call. This CDR3 spans 15 amino acids. Germline values: CDR1 SGHTA, CDR2 FQGNSA. Deletions cut 5 bases from V and 1 base from J, with 14 bases between. DNA of the CDR3: TGTGCCAGCAGCCCTTGGGGATTTGCGAACACTGAAGCTTTCTTT. This codes for CASSPWGFANTEAFF.